This T cell receptor beta chain was sequenced for a study of T cells in Graves' hyperthyroidism and ophthalmopathy. This clonotype was detected many times. Researchers amplified the TCR beta CDR3 regions from RNA transcripts. The TCR CDR3 first-round RT-PCR relied on the HTBI primer set. TCRdb re-analysed the multiplex PCR reads in MiXCR, keeping a single row per CDR3 protein. The table shows around 190,000 distinct CDR3 sequences, with about 15% occurring only once. The CDR3 has 13 amino acids. V lost 0 bases, J lost 8 bases, and 10 bases lay in between. Germline lookup yields CDR1 SNHLY and CDR2 FYNNEI.

The clonotype originates from a woman aged 45-59 years with Graves' hyperthyroidism. The sample taken for sequencing was blood. This sequence joins TRBV2 and TRBJ1-1, with TRBD1 as a possible D gene (5 bases). The CDR3 loop is CASSEAGEGEAFF. CDR3 nucleotides: TGTGCCAGCAGTGAAGCGGGCGAGGGGGAAGCTTTCTTT.